Listed below are T cell receptor beta chains from one sample, sequenced in a study of early stage breast cancer tumors. Generated by immunoSEQ multiplex PCR, the TCRdb table keeps only in-frame clones and is missing some. The sample consists of some 47,000 clones, approximately 80% of them appearing once. The sequencing sample was made of blood. All receptors derive from a person between 50 and 60 years old with breast cancer. CDR3s include the opening cysteine and the closing phenylalanine or tryptophan. D genes are given only for firm matches. The size entry is marked missing in some rows and otherwise reads once, few, many or a size class.

CDR3 protein: CASSPRTGGRQPQHF; CDR3 DNA: TGTGCCAGCAGCCCCCGGACAGGGGGCCGTCAGCCCCAGCATTTT; D gene: TRBD1; V gene: TRBV7-2; J gene: TRBJ1-5; clone size: .
CDR3 protein: CASRLAGGETQYF; CDR3 DNA: TGTGCCAGCAGATTAGCGGGAGGGGAGACCCAGTACTTC; D gene: TRBD2; V gene: TRBV25-1; J gene: TRBJ2-5; clone size: .
CDR3 protein: CASSLDRISGSGSYEQYF; CDR3 DNA: TGTGCCAGCAGCTTAGATAGAATTAGCGGGAGCGGATCCTACGAGCAGTACTTC; D gene: TRBD2; V gene: TRBV7-6; J gene: TRBJ2-7; clone size: .
CDR3 protein: CASTASEVEGGGEQFF; CDR3 DNA: TGTGCCAGCACGGCTAGCGAAGTTGAAGGGGGCGGTGAGCAGTTCTTC; D gene: .; V gene: TRBV2; J gene: TRBJ2-1; clone size: .
CDR3 protein: CASSRGTGEQETQYF; CDR3 DNA: TGTGCCAGCAGCCGCGGGACAGGGGAACAAGAGACCCAGTACTTC; D gene: TRBD1; V gene: TRBV7-9; J gene: TRBJ2-5; clone size: .
CDR3 protein: CASSSGLAGSDTQYF; CDR3 DNA: TGTGCCAGCAGCTCTGGACTAGCTGGATCAGATACGCAGTATTTT; D gene: TRBD2; V gene: TRBV7-2; J gene: TRBJ2-3; clone size: .
CDR3 protein: CASSEAPGVRGYTF; CDR3 DNA: TGTGCCAGCAGTGAAGCCCCAGGGGTTCGAGGCTACACCTTC; D gene: .; V gene: TRBV2; J gene: TRBJ1-2; clone size: .
CDR3 protein: CASSPSLGATDTQYF; CDR3 DNA: TGTGCCAGCAGCCCAAGTCTGGGGGCCACAGATACGCAGTATTTT; D gene: .; V gene: TRBV7-8; J gene: TRBJ2-3; clone size: .
CDR3 protein: CASSLAGITDTQYF; CDR3 DNA: TGTGCCAGCAGCTTAGCGGGGATCACAGATACGCAGTATTTT; D gene: .; V gene: TRBV7-2; J gene: TRBJ2-3; clone size: .
CDR3 protein: CASSVAVGSPLHF; CDR3 DNA: TGTGCCAGCAGCGTAGCCGTGGGGTCACCCCTCCACTTT; D gene: .; V gene: TRBV9; J gene: TRBJ1-6; clone size: few
CDR3 protein: CASSWGGYEQYF; CDR3 DNA: TGTGCCAGCAGCTGGGGGGGGTACGAGCAGTACTTC; D gene: TRBD2; V gene: TRBV7-9; J gene: TRBJ2-7; clone size: .
CDR3 protein: CASSLDWGQREQFF; CDR3 DNA: TGTGCCAGCAGCTTGGACTGGGGGCAGCGTGAGCAGTTCTTC; D gene: .; V gene: TRBV5-5; J gene: TRBJ2-1; clone size: .
CDR3 protein: CASSVYRGTEAFF; CDR3 DNA: TGTGCCAGCAGTGTCTACAGGGGCACTGAAGCTTTCTTT; D gene: TRBD1; V gene: TRBV6-1; J gene: TRBJ1-1; clone size: .
CDR3 protein: CASSKGIYYGYTF; CDR3 DNA: TGCGCCAGCAGTAAGGGGATTTACTATGGCTACACCTTC; D gene: .; V gene: TRBV10-2; J gene: TRBJ1-2; clone size: .
CDR3 protein: CASSLVGQGGYEQYF; CDR3 DNA: TGTGCCAGCAGCTTAGTTGGACAGGGGGGCTACGAGCAGTACTTC; D gene: TRBD1; V gene: TRBV7-9; J gene: TRBJ2-7; clone size: .
CDR3 protein: CASSLDGGEAVYTF; CDR3 DNA: TGTGCCAGCAGCTTAGATGGGGGGGAAGCGGTCTACACCTTC; D gene: .; V gene: TRBV11-2; J gene: TRBJ1-2; clone size: .
CDR3 protein: CASSVGQGANYGYTF; CDR3 DNA: TGTGCCAGCAGCGTGGGACAGGGTGCTAACTATGGCTACACCTTC; D gene: TRBD1; V gene: TRBV5-4; J gene: TRBJ1-2; clone size: .
CDR3 protein: CATMPGQAAAGHF; CDR3 DNA: TGCGCCACCATGCCGGGACAGGCAGCAGCGGGTCACTTC; D gene: TRBD1; V gene: TRBV10-2; J gene: TRBJ2-5; clone size: .
CDR3 protein: CASSLDRGGNTIYF; CDR3 DNA: TGTGCCAGCAGCTTAGACAGGGGGGGAAACACCATATATTTT; D gene: TRBD1; V gene: TRBV7-2; J gene: TRBJ1-3; clone size: .
CDR3 protein: CASSLVGGNQPQHF; CDR3 DNA: TGCGCCAGCAGCTTGGTGGGGGGCAATCAGCCCCAGCATTTT; D gene: .; V gene: TRBV5-1; J gene: TRBJ1-5; clone size: .
CDR3 protein: CASSSGKYQETQYF; CDR3 DNA: TGCGCCAGCAGTAGCGGGAAGTACCAAGAGACCCAGTACTTC; D gene: TRBD2; V gene: TRBV10-1; J gene: TRBJ2-5; clone size: .
CDR3 protein: CSAGTSYEQYF; CDR3 DNA: TGCAGTGCCGGGACTAGCTACGAGCAGTACTTC; D gene: TRBD2; V gene: TRBV20-1; J gene: TRBJ2-7; clone size: .
CDR3 protein: CASRPLSGMNTGELFF; CDR3 DNA: TGTGCCAGTAGACCTCTCTCGGGGATGAACACCGGGGAGCTGTTTTTT; D gene: .; V gene: TRBV19; J gene: TRBJ2-2; clone size: once
CDR3 protein: CAISIGQGLTDTQYF; CDR3 DNA: TGTGCCATCAGTATAGGACAGGGGCTCACAGATACGCAGTATTTT; D gene: TRBD1; V gene: TRBV10-3; J gene: TRBJ2-3; clone size: few
CDR3 protein: CASSSETTRRDEAFF; CDR3 DNA: TGTGCCAGCAGCTCAGAGACGACCAGAAGGGATGAAGCTTTCTTT; D gene: .; V gene: TRBV11-2; J gene: TRBJ1-1; clone size: .
CDR3 protein: CASSFMTGTDTQYF; CDR3 DNA: TGTGCCAGCAGCTTTATGACAGGGACAGATACGCAGTATTTT; D gene: TRBD1; V gene: TRBV7-2; J gene: TRBJ2-3; clone size: .
CDR3 protein: CASSVAENTGELFF; CDR3 DNA: TGTGCCAGCAGCGTAGCTGAGAACACCGGGGAGCTGTTTTTT; D gene: .; V gene: TRBV7-9; J gene: TRBJ2-2; clone size: .
CDR3 protein: CASSEGQGGETQYF; CDR3 DNA: TGCGCCAGCAGTGAGGGACAGGGAGGCGAGACCCAGTACTTC; D gene: TRBD1; V gene: TRBV10-1; J gene: TRBJ2-5; clone size: .
CDR3 protein: CARSHHMPHGETQYF; CDR3 DNA: TGTGCCAGAAGCCACCATATGCCGCACGGAGAGACCCAGTACTTC; D gene: .; V gene: TRBV5-3; J gene: TRBJ2-5; clone size: .
CDR3 protein: CASSLKVAGKSPLHF; CDR3 DNA: TGTGCCAGCAGTTTAAAAGTCGCAGGGAAATCACCCCTCCACTTT; D gene: .; V gene: TRBV28; J gene: TRBJ1-6; clone size: .
CDR3 protein: CASPPSHRAREQYF; CDR3 DNA: TGTGCCAGCCCTCCATCCCACAGGGCGAGGGAGCAGTACTTC; D gene: .; V gene: TRBV2; J gene: TRBJ2-7; clone size: .
CDR3 protein: CASNQDRKQETQYF; CDR3 DNA: TGTGCCAGCAACCAAGACAGGAAACAAGAGACCCAGTACTTC; D gene: .; V gene: TRBV2; J gene: TRBJ2-5; clone size: .
CDR3 protein: CATSLVNTEAFF; CDR3 DNA: TGTGCCACCTCCCTGGTGAACACTGAAGCTTTCTTT; D gene: .; V gene: TRBV21-1; J gene: TRBJ1-1; clone size: .
CDR3 protein: CASSFSGRAGETQYF; CDR3 DNA: TGTGCCAGCAGCTTTAGCGGGAGGGCGGGGGAGACCCAGTACTTC; D gene: TRBD2; V gene: TRBV7-2; J gene: TRBJ2-5; clone size: .
CDR3 protein: CASSVDGAGFSNEQFF; CDR3 DNA: TGTGCCAGTAGTGTTGACGGAGCGGGATTTTCCAATGAGCAGTTCTTC; D gene: TRBD2; V gene: TRBV19; J gene: TRBJ2-1; clone size: .
CDR3 protein: CASSQILGNSGANVLTF; CDR3 DNA: TGTGCCAGCAGCCAGATTTTGGGAAACTCTGGGGCCAACGTCCTGACTTTC; D gene: .; V gene: TRBV4-2; J gene: TRBJ2-6; clone size: .
CDR3 protein: CATSSLRDASTDTQYF; CDR3 DNA: TGTGCCACCAGCAGTCTACGGGACGCGAGCACAGATACGCAGTATTTT; D gene: .; V gene: TRBV15; J gene: TRBJ2-3; clone size: .
CDR3 protein: CASAQRNYGYTF; CDR3 DNA: TGTGCCTCGGCACAGCGTAACTATGGCTACACCTTC; D gene: .; V gene: TRBV19; J gene: TRBJ1-2; clone size: .
CDR3 protein: CATSRDRLKNIQYF; CDR3 DNA: TGTGCCACCAGCAGAGACAGGTTAAAAAACATTCAGTACTTC; D gene: .; V gene: TRBV15; J gene: TRBJ2-4; clone size: .
CDR3 protein: CASSLDQNTGELFF; CDR3 DNA: TGCGCCAGCAGCTTGGACCAGAACACCGGGGAGCTGTTTTTT; D gene: .; V gene: TRBV5-1; J gene: TRBJ2-2; clone size: few
CDR3 protein: CATSRGVRRPTDNSPLHF; CDR3 DNA: TGTGCCACCAGCAGAGGAGTTAGGAGACCGACGGATAATTCACCCCTCCACTTT; D gene: .; V gene: TRBV15; J gene: TRBJ1-6; clone size: .
CDR3 protein: CSVETGLNQPQHF; CDR3 DNA: TGCAGCGTTGAGACAGGGTTGAATCAGCCCCAGCATTTT; D gene: TRBD1; V gene: TRBV29-1; J gene: TRBJ1-5; clone size: .
CDR3 protein: CASSSQGRGPYEQYF; CDR3 DNA: TGTGCCAGCAGCTCCCAGGGGAGGGGACCGTACGAGCAGTACTTC; D gene: .; V gene: TRBV5-6; J gene: TRBJ2-7; clone size: .
CDR3 protein: CAWSVAGPVKNSPLHF; CDR3 DNA: TGTGCCTGGAGTGTAGCTGGGCCCGTGAAGAATTCACCCCTCCACTTT; D gene: .; V gene: TRBV30; J gene: TRBJ1-6; clone size: .
CDR3 protein: CASGTSEGVAKNIQYF; CDR3 DNA: TGTGCTAGTGGTACCTCGGAGGGGGTTGCCAAAAACATTCAGTACTTC; D gene: .; V gene: TRBV12-5; J gene: TRBJ2-4; clone size: few
CDR3 protein: CASSLFRSAKETQYF; CDR3 DNA: TGTGCCAGCAGTTTATTTCGATCAGCTAAAGAGACCCAGTACTTC; D gene: .; V gene: TRBV28; J gene: TRBJ2-5; clone size: .
CDR3 protein: CASSYSSGGVYEQYF; CDR3 DNA: TGTGCCAGCAGTTACTCGTCAGGGGGAGTCTACGAGCAGTACTTC; D gene: TRBD1; V gene: TRBV6-5; J gene: TRBJ2-7; clone size: few
CDR3 protein: CASSLLTAQETQYF; CDR3 DNA: TGCGCCAGCAGCTTGCTGACAGCTCAAGAGACCCAGTACTTC; D gene: .; V gene: TRBV5-1; J gene: TRBJ2-5; clone size: once
CDR3 protein: CASSSETRDEQYF; CDR3 DNA: TGTGCCAGCAGCTCCGAGACTAGGGACGAGCAGTACTTC; D gene: .; V gene: TRBV7-2; J gene: TRBJ2-7; clone size: .
CDR3 protein: CASSPQPGATGAPVF; CDR3 DNA: TGCGCCAGCAGCCCCCAACCCGGAGCGACCGGGGCCCCCGTTTTT; D gene: .; V gene: TRBV4-3; J gene: TRBJ1-1; clone size: .
CDR3 protein: CASGSGRHEQYF; CDR3 DNA: TGTGCCAGCGGATCAGGGCGCCACGAGCAGTACTTC; D gene: .; V gene: TRBV6-5; J gene: TRBJ2-7; clone size: once